These 3 T cell receptor beta chains were sequenced from one sample in a study of primary melanoma T cells and metastatic recurrence. Clones were sequenced by immunoSEQ multiplex PCR, and TCRdb holds only the in-frame ones, with some missing. The sample yields fewer than 1,200 clones, under 80% seen once. Sequencing used melanoma tumor tissue. These receptors originate from a human donor with melanoma.

The CDR3 loop is CASSDRSSYNEQFF. The CDR3 coding sequence is TGTGCCAGCAGTGACAGGTCCTCCTACAATGAGCAGTTCTTC. The chain joins TRBV6-8 to TRBJ2-1; D is possibly TRBD1 (6 bases). Germline V gene data show CDR1 as MNHGY and CDR2 as SAAAGT. Between the trimmed V and J ends, which lost 5 bases and 0 bases, there was a span of 8 bases. This CDR3 spans 14 amino acids.

As concerns this clone: The DNA is omitted, as the CDR3 cannot be located on it reliably, and the CDR3 follows TCRdb's listing. V gene TRBV28 combines with J gene TRBJ2-1. The CDR3 length is 14 residues, termini included. Germline lookup yields CDR1 MDHEN and CDR2 SYDVKM. This CDR3 is CASSTSGPWNEQFF.

The CDR3, as DNA: TGTGCCATCAGCCCCTTAGGACAGGGAGGGACCTACGAGCAGTACTTC. As protein: CAISPLGQGGTYEQYF. V is TRBV6-8 and J is TRBJ2-7; TRBD1 is a possible D gene (8 bases). V was trimmed by 10 bases and J by 2 bases, leaving 24 bases between them. CDR1 and CDR2 (germline): MNHGY, SAAAGT. The CDR3 totals 16 residues.